The T cell receptor beta chain described here comes from a study of technical replicates of blood from several donors (TCRdb year 2017). Points on this clone: No cognate antigen has been identified for it. No much larger clone is present one base from it, and per-base qualities are unavailable.

The CDR3 holds 15 amino acids from the cysteine to the phenylalanine. This entry keeps only the CDR3 DNA: 45 bases, framed from base 1. From the germline V gene, CDR1 is SNHLY and CDR2 is FYNNEI. Trimming takes 2 bases off V and 6 bases off J; junction bases not matched to a gene: 6. The protocol used for the library was the immunoSEQ multiplex PCR assay. TCRdb provides this immuneACCESS table in a form limited to in-frame rearrangements. Some clones are lacking; in checked studies, under half of them reflect an unresolved V gene, and why the rest are absent is not known. The sample table holds 9,500 to 15,000 clones, of which about 95% were seen once. The top ten clonotypes cover roughly 6.3% of the sample.

The specimen was PBMCs. This receptor was identified in a human donor in good health. This chain is built from TRBV2 and TRBJ1-5, and 8 bases in between align with TRBD1. In nucleotides, the sequence is TGTGCCAGCAGTGAAACGGACAGGGTTTTTCAGCCCCAGCATTTT. Its protein is CASSETDRVFQPQHF.